The entry below describes one T cell receptor (beta chain). The target antigen is unknown. Other DNA variants within this sample encode the same CDR3. This sample stems from a study of regulatory and conventional T cells in RAG deficiency. Regulatory T cells were sorted from blood as CD4+ CD25-high CD127-low cells. Study-level points and caveats: Shannon entropy fell and Simpson indices rose in RAG-deficient patients.

The germline CDR1 and CDR2 sequences are SGHRS and YFSETQ. Losses at the gene ends were 4 bases for V and 1 base for J; bases not matched to a gene: 4. The CDR3 length is 16 residues. Sequencing was performed with immunoSEQ multiplex PCR; in TCRdb, only in-frame clones are kept and a portion is missing. The table shows about 12,000 clones, with approximately 94% occurring only once. These data are also associated with another study on regulatory T cells. That work adds: Amplification used 52 TRBV primers and 13 TRBJ primers.

This TCR was sampled from a human donor in good health. The chain uses TRBV5-1 and TRBJ2-4, with 11 nucleotides matching TRBD2. Sequenced sample: CD127- CD25+ CD4+ Tregs sorted from blood. The CDR3 loop is CASSLWTSGAKNIQYF. In DNA, the CDR3 is TGCGCCAGCAGCCTCTGGACTAGCGGGGCCAAAAACATTCAGTACTTC. Full variable domain (rest looked up from reference TRBV5-1 and TRBJ2-4): KAGVTQTPRYLIKTRGQQVTLSCSPISGHRSVSWYQQTPGQGLQFLFEYFSETQRNKGNFPGRFSGRQFSNSRSEMNVSTLELGDSALYLCASSLWTSGAKNIQYFGAGTRLSVL.